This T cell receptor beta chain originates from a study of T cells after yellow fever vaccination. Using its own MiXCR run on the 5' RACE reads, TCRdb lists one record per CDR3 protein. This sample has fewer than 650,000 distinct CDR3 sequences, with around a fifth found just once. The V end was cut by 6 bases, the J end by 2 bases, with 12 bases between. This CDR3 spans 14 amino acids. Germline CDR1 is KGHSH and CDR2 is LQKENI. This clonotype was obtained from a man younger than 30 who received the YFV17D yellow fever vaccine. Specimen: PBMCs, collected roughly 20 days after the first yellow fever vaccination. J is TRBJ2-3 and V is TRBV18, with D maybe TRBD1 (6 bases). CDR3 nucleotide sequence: TGTGCCAGCTCCAGGGGACAAGACACAGATACGCAGTATTTT. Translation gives CASSRGQDTDTQYF.